One and the same sample provided the 11 T cell receptor beta chains below, sequenced in a study of blood T cell repertoires in COVID-19. The data were produced by immunoSEQ multiplex PCR, yet TCRdb's version contains in-frame clones alone and is incomplete. This sample has some 400,000 clones, with about 90% found just once. Input material: peripheral blood. All receptors come from a woman in her sixties with COVID-19, enrolled during active disease.

J is TRBJ1-4 and V is TRBV2, with 10 bases that match TRBD1. The J segment lost 5 bases and the V segment lost 5 bases, leaving 5 bases of the junction unmatched. CDR3 size: 15 residues. CDR1 and CDR2 (germline): SNHLY, FYNNEI. CDR3 sequence: CASSPPGQGNEKLFF. DNA of the CDR3: TGTGCCAGCAGTCCCCCGGGACAGGGGAATGAAAAACTGTTTTTT.

The chain employs TRBV5-1 and TRBJ1-5; D possibly corresponds to TRBD1 (6 bases). The CDR3 consists of 15 residues. Germline V gene sequence: CDR1 SGHRS, CDR2 YFSETQ. The V end was cut by 3 bases, the J end by 4 bases, with 14 bases between. CDR3 coding DNA: TGCGCCAGCAGCTCGATGGACAGCTTTAATCAGCCCCAGCATTTT. It translates to CASSSMDSFNQPQHF.

The chain uses TRBV4-1 and TRBJ1-5; D might be TRBD1 (6 bases). Germline-derived CDR1 and CDR2 are MGHRA and YSYEKL. The CDR3 extends over 16 amino acids. V was trimmed by 0 bases and J by 2 bases, leaving 11 bases between them. The CDR3 sequence is CASSQEISGGNQPQHF. CDR3 sequence (DNA): TGCGCCAGCAGCCAAGAGATATCAGGGGGCAATCAGCCCCAGCATTTT.

The genes are TRBV7-3 and TRBJ1-6, with a weak D call TRBD1 (5 bases). CDR1 and CDR2 (germline): SGHTA, FQGTGA. The CDR3 is 15 amino acids. The V end was cut by 2 bases, the J end by 9 bases, with 14 bases between. CDR3 protein: CASSLLPGGFSPLHF. CDR3 in DNA: TGTGCCAGCAGCTTATTACCCGGGGGTTTTTCACCCCTCCACTTT.

The chain employs TRBV6-5 and TRBJ1-4, with D tentatively TRBD1 (5 bases). V lost 2 bases and J lost 8, with 9 bases in between. The CDR3 spans 13 residues. Germline V CDR1 and CDR2: MNHEY, SVGAGI. CDR3 nucleotide sequence: TGTGCCAGCAGTTACAGGGAGGGGGAAAAACTGTTTTTT. Protein sequence: CASSYREGEKLFF.

This clone was observed a few times. V is TRBV29-1 and J is TRBJ2-3, with TRBD2 matching 7 bases. The germline V gene encodes CDR1 SQVTM and CDR2 ANQGSEA. V was clipped by 6 bases and J by 3 bases; unmatched bases: 12. This CDR3 has 15 amino acids. Here the CDR3 DNA reads TGCAGCGTCCCCCCGGGCGGGGGAATGACAGATACGCAGTATTTT. This sequence encodes CSVPPGGGMTDTQYF.

This chain joins TRBV28 and TRBJ1-3; 7 bases line up with TRBD1. With 8 bases clipped from V and 4 bases from J, the junction kept 5 bases outside the gene matches. CDR1 is MDHEN, CDR2 SYDVKM, per germline. The CDR3 runs 13 residues. DNA for the CDR3: TGTGCCAGCGCAGGGGGTGGAGGAAACACCATATATTTT. This sequence encodes CASAGGGGNTIYF.

DNA for the CDR3: TGCAGCGTTGTCTTGGGGCCCGACTATGGCTACACCTTC. Amino acid sequence: CSVVLGPDYGYTF. The chain has TRBV29-1 and TRBJ1-2, with D maybe TRBD1 (5 bases). The CDR3 is 13 residues long. CDR1 and CDR2 from the germline V gene are SQVTM and ANQGSEA. V lost 4 bases, J lost 3 bases, and 12 bases lay in between.

This chain connects TRBV5-1 to TRBJ2-7, with 8 bases matching TRBD1. The length of the CDR3 is 14 residues. V trimming: 3 bases; J trimming: 5 bases; junction bases outside the gene matches: 7. Germline-derived CDR1 and CDR2 are SGHRS and YFSETQ. The DNA for the CDR3 is TGCGCCAGCAGCTCTTTGGACAGGGTTAACGAGCAGTACTTC. This gives the protein CASSSLDRVNEQYF.

This chain connects TRBV2 to TRBJ1-2; D gene unclear. From germline, CDR1 is SNHLY and CDR2 FYNNEI. V was pared by 6 bases and J by 7 bases, with 15 bases between. The CDR3 spans 13 residues. The DNA for the CDR3 is TGTGCCAGCAGGGACCTGGCGGGGTCTGGCTACACCTTC. Translated, it gives CASRDLAGSGYTF.

This chain links TRBV19 with TRBJ2-1, with 11 bases matching TRBD2. This CDR3 region has 16 residues. CDR1 is LNHDA and CDR2 is SQIVND in the germline V gene (reference sequence). The V gene end was trimmed by 3 bases and the J gene end by 4 bases; junction bases not matched to a gene: 5. CDR3 loop: CASSIQLAGVYNEQFF. Here the CDR3 DNA reads TGTGCCAGTAGTATTCAACTAGCGGGGGTTTACAATGAGCAGTTCTTC.